The 16 T cell receptor beta chains presented below share a single source sample, sequenced in a study of human T cells and chemical hapten exposure. TCRdb ran MiXCR on the RACE reads and lists one entry per CDR3 protein. The sample holds nearly 350,000 distinct CDR3 sequences; approximately 6.3% are singletons and the top ten take 8.4%. Specified time point: patch test 1, 2 weeks after DPC sensitization. Sample treatment: therapeutic diphenylcyclopropenone sensitization with weekly scalp DPC. Sequenced material: whole blood, taken in connection with sensitization to the hapten diphenylcyclopropenone (DPC). The receptors shown here come from a young woman with alopecia areata. Some clones in this sample may be carry-over from other donors' samples.

The chain uses TRBV5-1 and TRBJ2-7; D gene unclear. V was trimmed by 0 bases and J by 2 bases, leaving 12 bases between them. The length of the CDR3 is 15 residues. CDR1 and CDR2 from the germline V gene are SGHRS and YFSETQ. CDR3 in amino acids: CASSLDSSETYEQYF. The CDR3 nucleotides read TGCGCCAGCAGCTTGGATTCCTCGGAAACCTACGAGCAGTACTTC.

This clonotype was seen ten or more times. V is TRBV2 and J is TRBJ2-1; TRBD2 matches at 8 bases. Trimming took 5 bases from V and 7 from J; bases not matched to a gene: 10. The CDR3 sequence is 15 residues long. Germline V CDR1 and CDR2: SNHLY, FYNNEI. The CDR3 protein is CASSTMPSGLNEQFF. CDR3 DNA: TGTGCCAGCAGTACTATGCCTAGCGGGTTAAATGAGCAGTTCTTC. The entire variable domain, with the rest obtained from reference TRBV2 and TRBJ2-1, is as follows: EPEVTQTPSHQVTQMGQEVILRCVPISNHLYFYWYRQILGQKVEFLVSFYNNEISEKSEIFDDQFSVERPDGSNFTLKIRSTKLEDSAMYFCASSTMPSGLNEQFFGPGTRLTVL.

This chain links TRBV5-1 with TRBJ1-1, with D unresolved. The V end lost 0 bases, the J end lost 1 base, and 13 bases lay between the germline ends. Germline V CDR1 and CDR2: SGHRS, YFSETQ. The CDR3 contains 16 residues. In DNA, the CDR3 is TGCGCCAGCAGCTTGGAAGGCGCGGGGAGGAACACTGAAGCTTTCTTT. This codes for CASSLEGAGRNTEAFF.

In this sample, this clonotype turned up a few times. V is TRBV9 and J is TRBJ2-7, with 7 bases fitting TRBD2. The V segment lost 4 bases and the J segment 7 bases; nucleotides outside the gene matches: 11. Germline values: CDR1 SGDLS, CDR2 YYNGEE. CDR3 length: 14 residues. In nucleotides, the CDR3 is TGTGCCAGCAGCCCGCCGACACCCGGGGGGGAGCAGTACTTC. Translated: CASSPPTPGGEQYF.

The chain uses TRBV6-5 and TRBJ1-5; D perhaps matches TRBD1 (6 bases). With 7 bases removed from V and 5 bases from J, the gap between germline ends came to 12 bases. Germline-derived CDR1 and CDR2 are MNHEY and SVGAGI. The CDR3 runs to 13 residues. This CDR3 reads CASTPGADQPQHF. CDR3 DNA: TGTGCCAGCACTCCGGGGGCAGATCAGCCCCAGCATTTT.

This sequence joins TRBV11-2 and TRBJ2-1, with D unclear. The CDR3 is 16 amino acids. V dropped 5 bases and J dropped 0 bases, with 14 bases sitting between them. Germline values: CDR1 SGHAT, CDR2 FQNNGV. CDR3 coding DNA: TGTGCCAGCAGCACCCCAGGATGGAGCTCCTACAATGAGCAGTTCTTC. Amino acids: CASSTPGWSSYNEQFF. Looking up the rest from reference TRBV11-2 and TRBJ2-1 gives the full variable domain: EAGVAQSPRYKIIEKRQSVAFWCNPISGHATLYWYQQILGQGPKLLIQFQNNGVVDDSQLPKDRFSAERLKGVDSTLKIQPAKLEDSAVYLCASSTPGWSSYNEQFFGPGTRLTVL.

Ten or more counts support this clonotype. V usage is TRBV9 and J usage is TRBJ1-6; 7 bases are shared with TRBD1. The V gene's germline CDR1 is SGDLS and CDR2 YYNGEE. V shed 4 bases, J shed 7 bases, and the junction held 8 bases outside the gene matches. The CDR3 extends over 15 amino acids. The chain's CDR3 is CASSPRQGNNSPLHF. In DNA form, the CDR3 reads TGTGCCAGCAGCCCCCGACAGGGCAACAATTCACCCCTCCACTTT.

This clonotype was seen many times. V and J are TRBV3-1 and TRBJ1-2; possibly TRBD1 for D (5 bases). Trimming pared 2 bases from V and 2 bases from J, leaving 9 bases between. The CDR3 sequence is 14 residues long. Germline lookup yields CDR1 LGHDT and CDR2 YNNKEL (reference sequence). Here the CDR3 DNA reads TGTGCCAGCAGCCAAAGGGGCTCCAACTATGGCTACACCTTC. The encoded protein is CASSQRGSNYGYTF. Looking up the rest from reference TRBV3-1 and TRBJ1-2 gives the full variable domain: DTAVSQTPKYLVTQMGNDKSIKCEQNLGHDTMYWYKQDSKKFLKIMFSYNNKELIINETVPNRFSPKSPDKAHLNLHINSLELGDSAVYFCASSQRGSNYGYTFGSGTRLTVV.

The chain recombines TRBV27 with TRBJ2-7; 8 bases match TRBD1. This CDR3 has 14 residues. Germline CDR1 is MNHEY and CDR2 is SMNVEV (reference sequence). Losses at the gene ends were 3 bases for V and 3 bases for J; bases not matched to a gene: 4. The CDR3, as DNA: TGTGCCAGCAGTTTGACAGGGGACCGCTACGAGCAGTACTTC. This gives the protein CASSLTGDRYEQYF.

The table lists this clonotype with many counts. The V gene is TRBV11-2, the J gene TRBJ2-7; D is ambiguous. Trimming cost V 8 bases and J 2 bases, with 13 bases left between them. The CDR3 consists of 13 residues. Per germline, CDR1 SGHAT and CDR2 FQNNGV. Written as DNA, the CDR3 is TGTGCCAGCGCCTTCAGCCCGGCCTACGAGCAGTACTTC. Translated, it gives CASAFSPAYEQYF. The variable domain in full, completed from reference TRBV11-2 and TRBJ2-7, reads EAGVAQSPRYKIIEKRQSVAFWCNPISGHATLYWYQQILGQGPKLLIQFQNNGVVDDSQLPKDRFSAERLKGVDSTLKIQPAKLEDSAVYLCASAFSPAYEQYFGPGTRLTVT.

Ten or more counts support this clonotype. V usage is TRBV4-1 and J usage is TRBJ2-4, with 9 bases fitting TRBD2. Looked up from germline, CDR1 is MGHRA and CDR2 is YSYEKL. CDR3 size: 14 residues. The V gene end was trimmed by 0 bases and the J gene end by 10 bases; junction bases not matched to a gene: 4. The CDR3 DNA reads TGCGCCAGCAGCCAAGAAGAGAGCGGGGGGATTCAGTACTTC. Its protein product is CASSQEESGGIQYF.

Ten or more counts support this clonotype. This chain connects TRBV27 to TRBJ1-1; no clear D gene. Trimming removed 3 bases from V and 4 bases from J, with 12 bases in between. In germline, CDR1 is MNHEY, CDR2 SMNVEV (reference sequence). The CDR3 consists of 14 residues. The chain's CDR3 is CASSLEGKGTEAFF. The CDR3 region has the DNA TGTGCCAGCAGTTTGGAAGGGAAAGGCACTGAAGCTTTCTTT.

The chain recombines TRBV6-2 or TRBV6-3 with TRBJ2-1, with D possibly being TRBD2 (6 bases). The V gene lost 10 bases and the J gene lost 8 bases, with 24 bases spanning the gap. CDR1 is MNHEY, CDR2 SVGEGT, per germline. The length of the CDR3 is 15 residues. The CDR3 DNA follows: TGTGCCATCCGTAGCCCGGGGGATTCGAGGGATGAGCAGTTCTTC. It specifies CAIRSPGDSRDEQFF.

This clonotype was detected ten times or more. The chain employs TRBV10-3 and TRBJ2-7, with D unclear. V lost 5 bases and J lost 0, with 5 bases in between. The CDR3 is 12 amino acids. Germline CDR1 is ENHRY and CDR2 is SYGVKD. CDR3 amino acids: CAISRSSYEQYF. Here the CDR3 DNA reads TGTGCCATCAGTCGCTCCTCCTACGAGCAGTACTTC.

This clonotype was seen ten or more times. The rearrangement joins TRBV6-2 or TRBV6-3 to TRBJ1-1; D may be TRBD1 (6 bases). The V gene lost 8 bases and the J gene lost 2 bases, with 18 bases spanning the gap. Germline V lookup: CDR1 MNHEY, CDR2 SVGEGT. CDR3 length: 15 amino acids. This chain's CDR3 is CASELDRQGNTEAFF. CDR3 bases: TGTGCCAGCGAGTTGGACAGACAAGGAAACACTGAAGCTTTCTTT.

The CDR3 region is CASITGTSGPIAKNIQYF. The CDR3 nucleotides read TGTGCCAGCATAACCGGGACTAGCGGGCCTATAGCCAAAAACATTCAGTACTTC. This chain joins TRBV7-8 and TRBJ2-4; 12 nucleotides align to TRBD2. Germline V gene sequence: CDR1 SGHVS, CDR2 FQNEAQ. The junction had 10 bases not matched to a gene; V was cut back by 7 bases and J by 0 bases. The CDR3 length is 18 residues.